This T cell receptor (beta chain) derives from a study of shared clonotypes between healthy human individuals. Germline-derived CDR1 and CDR2 are SGHDN and FVKESK. The CDR3 runs to 15 residues. Trimming cost V 5 bases and J 0 bases, with 13 bases left between them. Broader study findings: A generally larger estimated richness was seen in naive subsets than in memory subsets.

Worth noting for this clone: Its target is not known.

CD8 cells classed as naive were CD45RO-negative and positively selected for CCR7, excluding terminally differentiated effector memory CD45RA+ cells. Donors comprised healthy HIV-negative adults lacking recent acute infections or vaccinations. Generated by immunoSEQ multiplex PCR, the TCRdb table keeps only in-frame clones and is missing some. The table has about 2.1 million clones, roughly 93% seen once. The chain combines TRBV14 with TRBJ1-1; D is unclear. The source material was naive CD8+ T cells from PBMCs. This TCR was sampled from a man aged 18 to 29 in good health. Some clones in this sample may be carry-over from other donors' samples. CDR3 residues: CASSLRIGMNTEAFF. CDR3 nucleotide sequence: TGTGCCAGCAGCTTGCGAATCGGAATGAACACTGAAGCTTTCTTT.